The 30 T cell receptor beta chains listed next were all sequenced from one sample in a study of cytomegalovirus exposure and HLA in healthy donors. With 60 Vbeta and 13 Jbeta primers, the PCR was carried out. Clones were read by immunoSEQ multiplex PCR, and TCRdb kept only the in-frame ones, dropping some. The table shows about 210,000 clones, with about 83% occurring only once. The sequenced sample consisted of PBMCs. These TCRs come from a woman aged 45-59 years in good health and CMV-seropositive.

This clone has just one count. This sample includes further DNA sequences coding for the same CDR3. The genes are TRBV5-1 and TRBJ2-5, with 14 bases aligning to TRBD2. CDR3 size: 17 residues. V shed 0 bases and J 1 base; nucleotides not matched to a gene: 2. Germline CDR1 and CDR2: SGHRS and YFSETQ. CDR3 in amino acids: CASSLGGTSGGQETQYF. DNA of the CDR3: TGCGCCAGCAGCTTGGGAGGGACTAGCGGGGGCCAAGAGACCCAGTACTTC.

This clone was recorded only once. The rearrangement links TRBV19 to TRBJ1-3; 8 positions match TRBD1. Germline trimming cut 4 bases from V and 3 bases from J; bases unmatched to any gene: 11. In germline, CDR1 is LNHDA, CDR2 SQIVND (reference sequence). The CDR3 length is 17 residues. CDR3 amino acids: CASSKALAGGNGNTIYF. CDR3 nucleotides: TGTGCCAGTAGTAAGGCGTTGGCAGGGGGCAATGGAAACACCATATATTTT.

For this clone: One end of the junction is discordant with germline, which a read error may explain. V gene TRBV19 combines with J gene TRBJ1-5; 12 positions match TRBD1. The CDR3 spans 16 residues. Germline V gene sequence: CDR1 LNHDA, CDR2 SQIVND (reference sequence). The CDR3 nucleotides read TGTGCCAATAGTAGGAGGGGACAGGGGGCTTACCAGCCCCAGCATTTT. Translation: CANSRRGQGAYQPQHF.

The J gene is TRBJ2-1, the V gene TRBV6-1; tentatively, D is TRBD1 (5 bases). The germline V gene encodes CDR1 MNHNS and CDR2 SASEGT. The CDR3 loop spans 14 amino acids. Between the trimmed V and J ends, which lost 6 bases and 4 bases, there was a span of 13 bases. CDR3 coding DNA: TGTGCCAGCAGAAGGGGCGGACGGTACAATGAGCAGTTCTTC. It translates to CASRRGGRYNEQFF.

This chain links TRBV7-9 with TRBJ2-3; 10 nucleotides match TRBD1. Per germline, CDR1 SEHNR and CDR2 FQNEAQ (reference sequence). V was pared by 3 bases and J by 3 bases, with 6 bases of the junction left unmatched. The CDR3 spans 16 residues. As DNA, the CDR3 is TGTGCCAGCAGCTTTCCCGGGACAGGGGAAACAGATACGCAGTATTTT. Residues: CASSFPGTGETDTQYF.

The chain uses TRBV9 and TRBJ1-5, with D perhaps matching TRBD1 (5 bases). Germline V lookup: CDR1 SGDLS, CDR2 YYNGEE. The V end lost 3 bases, the J end lost 0 bases, and 7 bases lay between the germline ends. The CDR3 covers 14 residues. This CDR3 is CASSEGYSNQPQHF. CDR3 DNA sequence: TGTGCCAGCAGCGAGGGGTATAGCAATCAGCCCCAGCATTTT.

This clone was found once. The V call is TRBV30, the J call TRBJ1-5; tentatively, D is TRBD1 (5 bases). Trimming took 4 bases from V and 10 from J, leaving 26 bases between them. The CDR3 runs to 16 residues. CDR1 and CDR2 (germline): GTSNPN, SVGIG (reference sequence). CDR3 coding DNA: TGTGCCTGGAATCTTGGATTGGGGCAGTCCCTCCTTCCCCAGCATTTT. Translation gives CAWNLGLGQSLLPQHF.

In regard to this clone: Germline is not matched at one junction end, which may reflect a read error. The chain uses TRBV4-2 and TRBJ1-2; D remains ambiguous. The CDR3 consists of 13 residues. Germline V gives CDR1 LGHNA, CDR2 YNFKEQ. The CDR3, as DNA: TGTGTCAGCAGCCCGCCCGGAGGCTATGGCTACACCTTC. It yields the protein CVSSPPGGYGYTF.

The chain uses TRBV7-2 and TRBJ2-4; tentative D call: TRBD1 (5 bases). Germline V gene sequence: CDR1 SGHTA, CDR2 FQGNSA. V was cut by 0 bases and J by 6 bases, with 9 bases left in between. The CDR3 sequence is 14 residues long. Here the CDR3 reads CASSLAGRVNIQYF. As DNA, the CDR3 is TGTGCCAGCAGCTTAGCCGGCAGGGTAAACATTCAGTACTTC.

This chain uses TRBV5-6 with TRBJ1-6; possibly TRBD1 for D (5 bases). The CDR3 is 16 residues long. The ends were cut back, 0 bases at V and 9 bases at J, with 16 bases in the middle. Looked up from germline, CDR1 is SGHDT and CDR2 is YYEEEE. The CDR3 DNA reads TGTGCCAGCAGCTTGGCCCTTAGGGAAAGGGGTTCACCCCTCCACTTT. Its protein product is CASSLALRERGSPLHF.

In this sample, this clone turned up a few times. The rearrangement links TRBV18 to TRBJ1-1; D is uncertain. Per germline, CDR1 KGHSH and CDR2 LQKENI. V was trimmed by 2 bases and J by 2 bases, leaving 3 bases between them. This CDR3 contains 12 residues. The CDR3 DNA is TGTGCCAGCTCACCAATAAACACTGAAGCTTTCTTT. Its translation is CASSPINTEAFF.

This clone was seen once. This rearrangement joins TRBV18 to TRBJ1-2; D may be TRBD1 (6 bases). Trimming took off 4 bases at V and 8 bases at J, with 14 bases between the two ends. CDR3 length equals 13 residues. The V gene's germline CDR1 is KGHSH and CDR2 LQKENI. CDR3 region: CASSLQGYQGYTF. The CDR3 bases are TGTGCCAGCTCACTCCAGGGGTATCAGGGCTACACCTTC.

The rearrangement uses TRBV7-7 and TRBJ2-3; 7 positions match TRBD2. CDR1 is SSHAT, CDR2 FNYEAQ, per germline (reference sequence). The junction had 4 bases not matched to a gene; V was cut back by 4 bases and J by 6 bases. This CDR3 contains 13 residues. This CDR3 is CASSWDYGDTQYF. The CDR3 coding sequence is TGTGCCAGCAGCTGGGACTACGGGGATACGCAGTATTTT.

This rearrangement joins TRBV5-4 to TRBJ1-2; tentatively, D is TRBD1 (6 bases). The CDR3 is made up of 13 amino acids. The germline V and J ends were trimmed by 6 bases and 2 bases, with 11 bases remaining between them. Germline V gives CDR1 SGHNT, CDR2 YYREEE (reference sequence). The CDR3 bases are TGTGCCAGCACCTACAGGGAAAACTATGGCTACACCTTC. The encoded protein is CASTYRENYGYTF.

The DNA for the CDR3 is TGCGCCAGCAGCCAAGTTCCAGGACAGGGGGTGCAGCCCCAGCATTTT. Its translation is CASSQVPGQGVQPQHF. The J gene is TRBJ1-5, the V gene TRBV4-1, with 10 positions matching TRBD1. The trim removed 1 base at V and 7 bases at J, leaving 7 bases unmatched. The CDR3 has 16 amino acids. Germline V lookup: CDR1 MGHRA, CDR2 YSYEKL.

This sequence joins TRBV15 and TRBJ1-1; D may be TRBD1 (5 bases). Germline CDR1 LNHNV, CDR2 YYDKDF (reference sequence). The CDR3 is 13 amino acids. The ends were cut back, 5 bases at V and 5 bases at J, with 12 bases in the middle. DNA for the CDR3: TGTGCCACCAGCCCCCAGGGCTATACTGAAGCTTTCTTT. Translated: CATSPQGYTEAFF.

The V call is TRBV4-3, the J call TRBJ2-6, with D unclear. CDR3 length: 18 residues. In germline, CDR1 is LGHNA, CDR2 YSLEER. Trimming took off 4 bases at V and 0 bases at J, with 16 bases between the two ends. The CDR3 spells CASSRYPNTNSGANVLTF. Here the CDR3 DNA reads TGCGCCAGCAGCCGATACCCGAACACCAACTCTGGGGCCAACGTCCTGACTTTC.

This clone appeared a single time. Other DNA variants within this sample encode the same CDR3. The gene calls are TRBV7-9 and TRBJ2-7; D not certain. Germline CDR1 and CDR2: SEHNR and FQNEAQ (reference sequence). The CDR3 sequence is 12 residues long. The V end was cut by 1 base, the J end by 7 bases, with 8 bases between. The CDR3 here is CASSLGEREQYF. CDR3 nucleotide sequence: TGTGCCAGCAGCTTAGGCGAACGAGAGCAGTACTTC.

CDR3 sequence: CASSWRDRGIDEQFF. CDR3 bases: TGTGCCAGCAGCTGGCGGGACAGGGGCATCGATGAGCAGTTCTTC. The V and J genes are TRBV5-4 and TRBJ2-1, with 10 bases that match TRBD1. CDR1 is SGHNT and CDR2 is YYREEE in the germline V gene (reference sequence). The CDR3 length is 15 residues. Germline trimming cut 3 bases from V and 8 bases from J; bases unmatched to any gene: 8. Supplemented by reference TRBV5-4 and TRBJ2-1, the full variable domain reads ETGVTQSPTHLIKTRGQQVTLRCSSQSGHNTVSWYQQALGQGPQFIFQYYREEENGRGNFPPRFSGLQFPNYSSELNVNALELDDSALYLCASSWRDRGIDEQFFGPGTRLTVL.

This sequence joins TRBV7-9 and TRBJ1-1; D is uncertain. Trimming stripped 1 base from V and 0 bases from J, with 6 bases between. The CDR3 is 14 amino acids. Germline CDR1 is SEHNR and CDR2 is FQNEAQ (reference sequence). The CDR3 sequence: CASSLVGVNTEAFF. CDR3 nucleotide sequence: TGTGCCAGCAGCTTAGTCGGGGTGAACACTGAAGCTTTCTTT.

The chain carries TRBV7-9 and TRBJ2-2, with D maybe TRBD2 (6 bases). This CDR3 has 15 amino acids. Per the germline V gene, CDR1 is SEHNR and CDR2 is FQNEAQ (reference sequence). The V end was cut by 4 bases, the J end by 0 bases, with 9 bases between. The CDR3 DNA sequence: TGTGCCAGCAGCTATAGCGGCACGAACACCGGGGAGCTGTTTTTT. Its translation: CASSYSGTNTGELFF.

CDR3 sequence reads: CASSGLAGSTDTQYF. The CDR3 DNA is TGTGCCAGCAGCGGACTAGCGGGTAGCACAGATACGCAGTATTTT. The genes are TRBV6-1 and TRBJ2-3; 11 bases align to TRBD2. In germline, CDR1 is MNHNS, CDR2 SASEGT. The length of the CDR3 is 15 residues. Losses at the gene ends were 6 bases for V and 0 bases for J; bases not matched to a gene: 2.

This clone was seen a few times. V gene TRBV19 combines with J gene TRBJ2-3; tentatively, D is TRBD2 (6 bases). The CDR3 has 14 residues. Germline CDR1 reads LNHDA; CDR2 reads SQIVND (reference sequence). V lost 6 bases to trimming and J lost 6 bases, with 16 bases between them. The CDR3 spells CASSRVRGTDTQYF. The DNA for the CDR3 is TGTGCCAGTAGCCGTGTACGGGGGACCGATACGCAGTATTTT.

The V call is TRBV5-8, the J call TRBJ1-5, with D tentatively TRBD1 (6 bases). V was cut by 4 bases and J by 2 bases, with 13 bases left in between. The CDR3 runs 15 residues. The germline V gene has CDR1 SGHTS and CDR2 YDEGEE. The CDR3 nucleotides are TGTGCCAGCAGCCCGGGACAAATTGGCAATCAGCCCCAGCATTTT. This codes for CASSPGQIGNQPQHF.

J is TRBJ1-2 and V is TRBV5-5; TRBD1 aligns across 9 bases. The ends lost 0 bases at V and 5 bases at J; junction bases unmatched: 8. Germline values: CDR1 SGHKS, CDR2 YYEKEE (reference sequence). This CDR3 contains 16 residues. DNA for the CDR3: TGTGCCAGCAGCTTGGTAAACAGGGGGCAAGGGTATGGCTACACCTTC. This gives the protein CASSLVNRGQGYGYTF.

The rearrangement uses TRBV5-5 and TRBJ1-3; D may be TRBD1 (6 bases). Trimming left V 3 bases short and J 2 bases short, with 12 bases between. The CDR3 has 15 amino acids. Germline V lookup: CDR1 SGHKS, CDR2 YYEKEE (reference sequence). The CDR3 loop reads CASSSTGSAGNTIYF. The DNA of the CDR3 is TGTGCCAGCAGCTCAACAGGGTCGGCTGGAAACACCATATATTTT.

This clone was seen only a few times. The J gene is TRBJ1-4, the V gene TRBV18; weak D call: TRBD1 (6 bases). The CDR3 sequence is 12 residues long. V was shortened by 0 bases and J by 12 bases, with 8 bases between the two germline ends. Germline lookup yields CDR1 KGHSH and CDR2 LQKENI. CDR3 loop: CASSPPSGELFF. Written as DNA, the CDR3 is TGTGCCAGCTCACCACCGTCAGGGGAACTGTTTTTT.

This clone has more than one count but fewer than ten. The CDR3: CASSEQGDDEQFF. In DNA form, the CDR3 reads TGTGCCAGCAGCGAACAGGGGGACGATGAGCAGTTCTTC. The chain combines TRBV2 with TRBJ2-1, with TRBD1 matching 8 bases. The CDR3 totals 13 residues. The trim removed 6 bases at V and 8 bases at J, leaving 6 bases unmatched. Per the germline V gene, CDR1 is SNHLY and CDR2 is FYNNEI.

CDR3 in DNA: TGTTCCGGAGGGATCTCTAATGAAAAACTGTTTTTT. This translates into CSGGISNEKLFF. The chain recombines TRBV7-9 with TRBJ1-4; the D is unclear. In germline, CDR1 is SEHNR, CDR2 FQNEAQ (reference sequence). The CDR3 is 12 amino acids.

The chain employs TRBV9 and TRBJ2-3; TRBD2 matches 8 bases. The trim removed 0 bases at V and 4 bases at J, leaving 4 bases unmatched. Germline loops: CDR1 SGDLS, CDR2 YYNGEE. CDR3 length: 15 amino acids. The CDR3 protein is CASSVVSGGADTQYF. CDR3 nucleotide sequence: TGTGCCAGCAGCGTAGTGTCCGGGGGGGCAGATACGCAGTATTTT.